This T cell receptor (beta chain) was sequenced for a study of T-cell memory formation after mild COVID-19. TCRdb itself ran the 5' RACE reads through MiXCR, one entry per CDR3 protein. The table records some 190,000 distinct CDR3 sequences, 18% of them present only once. The CDR3 has 18 amino acids. CDR1 and CDR2 from the germline V gene are SGHRS and YFSETQ. The J segment lost 8 bases and the V segment lost 4 bases, leaving 18 bases of the junction unmatched. This clonotype was observed a few times. The antigen is unknown. General observations from the study: Clones that got smaller from day 15 to 85 had even CD4/CD8, while clones growing later tipped toward CD4+.

Sequencing was carried out using PBMCs or a T cell subset sorted from them (not recorded which). The sequence came from an adult woman who had mild COVID-19 (a few samples of this study predate the infection). Cell type and time point are not known. The V and J genes are TRBV5-1 and TRBJ2-1; 10 nucleotides agree with TRBD2. The CDR3 is CASSVFPRSGGVSDEQFF. CDR3 sequence (DNA): TGCGCCAGCAGCGTCTTCCCCCGGAGCGGGGGGGTATCCGATGAGCAGTTCTTC.